The rows below give T cell receptor beta chains drawn from one sample of a study of PD-1 blockade in classical Hodgkin lymphoma. TCRdb's copy holds only in-frame clones and misses some; the assay was immunoSEQ multiplex PCR. The repertoire has tens of thousands of clones, approximately 86% of them found once; the top ten carry approximately 0.43%. Here the sequenced sample was CD4+ T cells from blood, taken before the fourth cycle of nivolumab. The receptors originated from a human donor with classical Hodgkin lymphoma. The CDR3 runs from the conserved cysteine through the conserved F or W. D genes are given only for firm matches. A clone size is listed for some rows: how often the clone was seen (once, few, many), or a class if it is expanded.

clone size	D gene	J gene	V gene	CDR3 DNA	CDR3 protein
NA	NA	TRBJ2-7	TRBV5-6	TGTGCCAGCAGCTTGGGTCAGGGAGCCTACGAGCAGTACTTC	CASSLGQGAYEQYF
NA	NA	TRBJ2-3	TRBV30	TGTGCCTGGAATTTAATTTCAGATACGCAGTATTTT	CAWNLISDTQYF
NA	TRBD1	TRBJ2-1	TRBV11-2	TGTGCCAGCAGCTTAACCCCCGGGTGGGACAGGGCAACTGAGCAGTTCTTC	CASSLTPGWDRATEQFF
NA	NA	TRBJ2-3	TRBV9	TGTGCCAGCAGCGTAGGCTCGGTCCCTTTGTCCCTCGGCACAGATACGCAGTATTTT	CASSVGSVPLSLGTDTQYF
NA	TRBD1	TRBJ2-7	TRBV7-9	TGTGCCAGCAGCTTAGCGCTCCCTGGACAGGCCTACGAGCAGTACTTC	CASSLALPGQAYEQYF
NA	NA	TRBJ1-6	TRBV19	TGTGCCAGTAAACAGGGATCAACCTATAATTCACCCCTCCACTTT	CASKQGSTYNSPLHF
NA	NA	TRBJ2-1	TRBV2	TGTGCCAGCAGTGAAGATTGGTCCCCGCGGGGCAATGAGCAGTTCTTC	CASSEDWSPRGNEQFF
NA	TRBD1	TRBJ2-1	TRBV6-5	TGTGCCAGCACCCGGGACAGGGCCCCCTACAATGAGCAGTTCTTC	CASTRDRAPYNEQFF
NA	TRBD1	TRBJ1-6	TRBV30	TGTGCCTGGAGTAGAGACAGGGGGCCTACAAATTCACCCCTCCACTTT	CAWSRDRGPTNSPLHF
NA	NA	TRBJ1-5	TRBV28	TGTGCCAGCAGTCCCTGGTTGGGTCAGCCCCAGCATTTT	CASSPWLGQPQHF
NA	NA	TRBJ2-3	TRBV9	TGTGCCAGCAGCGCCAGCGGCGGGCCGATAGATACGCAGTATTTT	CASSASGGPIDTQYF
NA	TRBD1	TRBJ1-6	TRBV2	TGTGCCAGCAGAGGGGACAGGGGACCCCTCCACTTT	CASRGDRGPLHF
NA	NA	TRBJ2-7	TRBV28	TGTGCCAGCAGTGATGGGGGTGCAGGGACCCACGAGCAGTACTTC	CASSDGGAGTHEQYF
NA	NA	TRBJ2-5	TRBV2	TGTGCCAGCAGTGAAGGGCCGCGCCTAGAGACCCAGTACTTC	CASSEGPRLETQYF
NA	TRBD2	TRBJ2-7	TRBV6-1	TGTGCCAGCACCTTAACTAGCGGGTCCTACGAGCAGTACTTC	CASTLTSGSYEQYF
NA	NA	TRBJ2-7	TRBV2	TGTGCCACCGCAGAGAGTACCTACGAGCAGTACTTC	CATAESTYEQYF
NA	NA	TRBJ2-1	TRBV18	TGTGCCAGCTCACCACCGGTTCAGGCCCATGAGCAGTTCTTC	CASSPPVQAHEQFF
NA	TRBD1	TRBJ2-1	TRBV4-1	TGCGCCAGCAGCCCGCACGACAGGGGGTCCCACAATGAGCAGTTCTTC	CASSPHDRGSHNEQFF
NA	NA	TRBJ2-7	TRBV5-1	TGCGCCAGCAGCTTGGCCATCCTTGCGGCAGAGCAGTACTTC	CASSLAILAAEQYF
NA	TRBD2	TRBJ2-3	TRBV5-4	TGTGCCAGCAGCTTGGTCACTAGCGGGGGACGAGATACGCAGTATTTT	CASSLVTSGGRDTQYF
NA	TRBD1	TRBJ1-2	TRBV7-2	TGTGCCAGCAGCTGGGACAGATTCTATGGCTACACCTTC	CASSWDRFYGYTF
NA	NA	TRBJ1-3	TRBV4-1	TGCGCCAGCAGCCAAGAAACCGGTCTTACCTCTGGAAACACCATATATTTT	CASSQETGLTSGNTIYF
NA	NA	TRBJ1-5	TRBV10-3	TGTGCCATCAGTGGAGTGGGGGACGGACCCCAGCATTTT	CAISGVGDGPQHF
NA	NA	TRBJ1-5	TRBV28	TGTGCCAGCCTTGACCGGGACTCCCTGAGTCAGCCCCAGCATTTT	CASLDRDSLSQPQHF
NA	TRBD1	TRBJ2-1	TRBV7-8	TGTGCCAGCAGCAGATCCGGGACAGGACACAATGAGCAGTTCTTC	CASSRSGTGHNEQFF
NA	NA	TRBJ2-2	TRBV14	TGTGCCAGCAGCAACAGCCCCGGGGAGCTGTTTTTT	CASSNSPGELFF
NA	NA	TRBJ1-3	TRBV4-1	TGCGCCAGCAGCGTGAATATCGGGGCCGGAAACACCATATATTTT	CASSVNIGAGNTIYF
NA	NA	TRBJ2-1	TRBV4-1	TGCGCCAGCAGCCAATACAATGAGCAGTTCTTC	CASSQYNEQFF
NA	NA	TRBJ1-2	TRBV5-1	TGCGCCAGCAGCGAGGGGAGTACCTATGGCTACACCTTC	CASSEGSTYGYTF
NA	NA	TRBJ1-1	TRBV7-8	TGTGCCAGCAGCCGAGCCGAAGGATTTGGGGCTTTCTTT	CASSRAEGFGAFF
NA	NA	TRBJ2-2	TRBV28	TGTGCCAGCAGTCCTCTAGTTAGGGCCGGGGAGCTGTTTTTT	CASSPLVRAGELFF
NA	TRBD2	TRBJ2-3	TRBV28	TGTGCCAGCAGTTTAGGGTGGATAGCGGGGGGTACTACGCAGTATTTT	CASSLGWIAGGTTQYF
NA	NA	TRBJ2-5	TRBV27	TGTGCCAGCAAGTTCGCTAACCACCAAGAGACCCAGTACTTC	CASKFANHQETQYF
NA	NA	TRBJ1-5	TRBV28	TGTGCCAGCAGCCGCCGGATTAGCAATCAGCCCCAGCATTTT	CASSRRISNQPQHF
NA	NA	TRBJ2-1	TRBV9	TGTGCCAGCAGCGTAGAGACTTTCTTGGGCGGTGAGCAGTTCTTC	CASSVETFLGGEQFF
NA	NA	TRBJ2-5	TRBV2	TGTGCCAGCGGAGATTTCAAGGGGACCCAGTACTTC	CASGDFKGTQYF
NA	NA	TRBJ1-1	TRBV2	TGTGCCAGCAACGCGCAAGGTAACACTGAAGCTTTCTTT	CASNAQGNTEAFF
NA	NA	TRBJ1-2	TRBV4-2	TGTGCCAGCAGCCAAGAGGATTGGAATGGCTACACCTTC	CASSQEDWNGYTF
NA	NA	TRBJ2-5	TRBV18	TGTGCCAGCTCACCTGGCCCAATACAAGAGACCCAGTACTTC	CASSPGPIQETQYF
NA	TRBD2	TRBJ2-1	TRBV15	TGTGCCACCAGCAGAGACCAACTCACGATACTAGCGGGAGAGGCTGAGCAGTTCTTC	CATSRDQLTILAGEAEQFF
NA	NA	TRBJ2-7	TRBV29-1	TGCAGCGTTGCAGGGGCCTACGAGCAGTACTTC	CSVAGAYEQYF
NA	NA	TRBJ2-7	TRBV6-5	TGTGCCAGCAGTTACGTTACTGGGGGGCCTACGAAGCAGTACTTC	CASSYVTGGPTKQYF
NA	TRBD1	TRBJ2-7	TRBV6-5	TGTGCCAGCAGAACGCCGGGACAGGGGCCCTACGAGCAGTACTTC	CASRTPGQGPYEQYF
NA	NA	TRBJ2-7	TRBV11-1	TGTGCCAGCAGCTCGGGGGTGGGTCTGGGCGAGCAGTACTTC	CASSSGVGLGEQYF
NA	TRBD1	TRBJ2-1	TRBV5-1	TGCGCCAGCAGCGTCGGATCAGGGGGCTACAATGAGCAGTTCTTC	CASSVGSGGYNEQFF
NA	TRBD1	TRBJ1-1	TRBV5-1	TGCGCCAGCAGCATCGGGACAGCGAACACTGAAGCTTTCTTT	CASSIGTANTEAFF
NA	NA	TRBJ1-4	TRBV5-5	TGTGCCAGCAGCTTGAATGAAAAACTGTTTTTT	CASSLNEKLFF
few	NA	TRBJ1-5	TRBV5-1	TGCGCCAGCAGCTTGGAGGGGAGCAATCAGCCCCAGCATTTT	CASSLEGSNQPQHF
NA	TRBD1	TRBJ1-6	TRBV4-1	TGCGCCAGCAGCCAAGAGGGGACAGGGATGGGTTCACCCCTCCACTTT	CASSQEGTGMGSPLHF
NA	NA	TRBJ2-7	TRBV15	TGTGCCACCAGCAGAGATCCTGGCCCTTCGACAATCCGCTACGAGCAGTACTTC	CATSRDPGPSTIRYEQYF